The 11 T cell receptor beta chains listed next were all sequenced from one sample in a study of T cells in Graves' hyperthyroidism and ophthalmopathy. It was RNA transcripts that yielded the amplified TCR beta CDR3 regions. HTBI primers were used for first-round RT-PCR of the TCR CDR3. MiXCR was run by TCRdb on the multiplex PCR reads, yielding one entry per CDR3 protein. The sample lists around 440,000 distinct CDR3 sequences, around 14% seen once, with approximately 7.5% in the top ten. Sequencing input: blood. The receptors derive from a woman in her late teens or twenties with Graves' hyperthyroidism.

This clonotype was counted at least ten times. The rearrangement links TRBV7-2 to TRBJ2-1, with D unresolved. The CDR3 is made up of 14 amino acids. CDR1 and CDR2 (germline): SGHTA, FQGNSA. Trimming stripped 4 bases from V and 8 bases from J, with 15 bases between. DNA for the CDR3: TGTGCCAGCAGCTCCCGTAGGGTGTCGTATGAGCAGTTCTTC. Its protein is CASSSRRVSYEQFF.

The chain carries TRBV12-3 or TRBV12-4 and TRBJ1-1; D gene uncertain. Trimming shortened V by 0 bases and J by 0 bases, and 11 bases separated the two germline ends. There are 16 residues in the CDR3. CDR3 nucleotide sequence: TGTGCCAGCAGTTTAGCCAGTGCAGCCTTGAACACTGAAGCTTTCTTT. Its translation: CASSLASAALNTEAFF.

The J gene is TRBJ2-1, the V gene TRBV3-1, with 13 bases aligning to TRBD2. There are 20 residues in the CDR3. CDR1 is LGHDT and CDR2 is YNNKEL in the germline V gene (reference sequence). V gave up 1 base and J gave up 6 bases; unmatched junction bases: 15. The CDR3 DNA reads as TGTGCCAGCAGCCAAGGACTAGCGGGAGGCGGTCTAACGGTGGGCAATGAGCAGTTCTTC. Protein product: CASSQGLAGGGLTVGNEQFF.

This clonotype appeared a few times. The rearrangement uses TRBV15 and TRBJ2-1; D is perhaps TRBD2 (7 bases). The CDR3 consists of 15 residues. Trimming shortened V by 3 bases and J by 9 bases, and 18 bases separated the two germline ends. Germline V gene lookup returns CDR1 LNHNV and CDR2 YYDKDF (reference sequence). The CDR3 nucleotides are TGTGCCACCAGCAGCCAGAGGGGGGGGCAGGGTGAGCAGTTCTTC. As protein: CATSSQRGGQGEQFF.

The chain couples TRBV11-2 to TRBJ1-1; 8 bases are a match to TRBD1. Trimming took 4 bases from V and 12 from J; bases not matched to a gene: 16. Per germline, CDR1 SGHAT and CDR2 FQNNGV. The CDR3 extends over 15 amino acids. The CDR3 spells CASSSLRGQAIYPFF. The CDR3 DNA is TGTGCCAGCAGCTCCTTAAGGGGACAGGCCATCTACCCTTTCTTT.

V gene TRBV5-4 combines with J gene TRBJ1-2; 9 bases align to TRBD1. This CDR3 has 16 amino acids. Germline CDR1 SGHNT, CDR2 YYREEE (reference sequence). The J segment lost 7 bases and the V segment lost 5 bases, leaving 15 bases of the junction unmatched. The CDR3 is CASSSWGDRAFSGYTF. As DNA, the CDR3 is TGTGCCAGCAGTAGCTGGGGGGACAGGGCTTTTTCTGGCTACACCTTC.

This clonotype was counted at least ten times. The V gene is TRBV12-3 or TRBV12-4, the J gene TRBJ2-7; 8 nucleotides align to TRBD1. V gave up 5 bases and J gave up 5 bases; unmatched junction bases: 8. The CDR3 extends over 14 amino acids. DNA for the CDR3: TGTGCCAGCAGTCCAGACAGGGGCCGGGACGAGCAGTACTTC. Translating it yields CASSPDRGRDEQYF.

V is TRBV6-1 and J is TRBJ2-3; tentatively, D is TRBD2 (5 bases). This CDR3 spans 16 amino acids. CDR1 and CDR2 (germline): MNHNS, SASEGT. V lost 9 bases and J 3 bases, leaving 22 bases between the germline ends. CDR3 loop: CASSERRSSWTDTQYF. In DNA, the CDR3 is TGTGCCAGTAGCGAAAGGAGATCTAGCTGGACAGATACGCAGTATTTT.

This clonotype was seen only a few times. This chain links TRBV28 with TRBJ1-5; D call uncertain. V lost 6 bases and J 1 base, leaving 4 bases between the germline ends. The germline CDR1 and CDR2 sequences are MDHEN and SYDVKM. The CDR3 is made up of 12 amino acids. CDR3 nucleotide sequence: TGTGCCAGCAGGGCAAGCAATCAGCCCCAGCATTTT. Translated: CASRASNQPQHF.

This clonotype was seen ten or more times. The rearrangement joins TRBV24-1 to TRBJ2-1; D uncertain. This CDR3 comprises 13 residues. The germline gives CDR1 KGHDR, CDR2 SFDVKD. The V gene lost 1 base and the J gene lost 7 bases, with 7 bases spanning the gap. The CDR3 region has the DNA TGTGCCACCAGTGATTTTGATGGGAATGAGCAGTTCTTC. Translating it yields CATSDFDGNEQFF.

This rearrangement joins TRBV6-1 to TRBJ2-3; unclear D gene. CDR1 and CDR2 (germline): MNHNS, SASEGT. The CDR3 consists of 12 residues. Trimming removed 7 bases at V and 4 bases at J, with 9 bases between. CDR3 sequence: CASTDPADTQYF. As DNA, the CDR3 is TGTGCCAGCACTGACCCCGCAGATACGCAGTATTTT.